This T cell receptor (beta chain) came from a study of beta chain features in type 1 diabetes. Study overall: No age, gender or cell yield differences were seen between patients and healthy donors.

Expressed TCRB transcripts got sequenced, as all isolated RNA was reverse transcribed. The assay was immunoSEQ multiplex PCR, and TCRdb's table has in-frame clones only and misses some. The repertoire holds fewer than 350,000 clones, with approximately 15% as singletons. Germline CDR1 is SNHLY and CDR2 is FYNNEI. The CDR3 has 16 amino acids. The V and J ends lost 2 bases and 12 bases, in that order; junction bases with no gene match: 15. This clone appeared a few times. The antigen remains undetermined. Overall study results and limits: Shortening that was moderate but significant affected the TCRB CDR3s of Type 1 diabetes patients in all four CD4+ subsets. Comparison showed that naive, central memory and Treg TCRB repertoires appeared more similar among patients than among healthy donors.

The sample consisted of naive CD4+ T cells from blood. The source is a young man with type 1 diabetes. The gene calls are TRBV2 and TRBJ2-7, with 11 positions matching TRBD1. The CDR3 bases are TGTGCCAGCAGTGAAAATCACGGGACAGGGGGTAGCTCGGGGTACTTC. Its protein product is CASSENHGTGGSSGYF.